This is a list of T cell receptor beta chains from one sample in a study of OX40 agonist ivuxolimab in advanced cancers. Sequencing was performed with immunoSEQ multiplex PCR; in TCRdb, only in-frame clones are kept and a portion is missing. The profile shows approximately 43,000 clones, 70% to 90% of them singletons. The sequences come from CD4+ or CD8+ T cells sorted from blood, collected in a trial of the OX40 agonist ivuxolimab. These TCRs come from an adult with an advanced solid tumor such as melanoma, head and neck, liver or kidney cancer. Each CDR3 is given with its conserved first and last residue. The D gene is left open where the match is weak. Only part of the rows carry a size: once, few, many, or a class if the clone is expanded.

TRBJ2-7	.	TRBD1	TRBV27	CASRGTGIYEQYF	TGTGCCAGCCGCGGGACAGGGATTTACGAGCAGTACTTC
TRBJ2-7	.	.	TRBV6-6	CASSWGSYEQYF	TGTGCCAGCAGTTGGGGGTCTTACGAGCAGTACTTC
TRBJ1-1	few	.	TRBV30	CAWGNTEAFF	TGTGCCTGGGGGAACACTGAAGCTTTCTTT
TRBJ1-1	.	.	TRBV18	CASSSLGQANTEAFF	TGTGCCAGCTCTTCCTTGGGGCAGGCGAACACTGAAGCTTTCTTT
TRBJ2-7	once	TRBD1	TRBV6-5	CASSTGTELYEQYF	TGTGCCAGCAGTACCGGGACAGAGCTCTACGAGCAGTACTTC
TRBJ2-5	.	TRBD2	TRBV4-3	CASSQDRPSGSLETQYF	TGCGCCAGCAGCCAAGATCGGCCTAGCGGGAGCCTAGAGACCCAGTACTTC
TRBJ1-6	.	TRBD1	TRBV5-4	CASSPDRVNSPLHF	TGTGCCAGCAGCCCTGACAGGGTAAATTCACCCCTCCACTTT
TRBJ1-2	.	.	TRBV12-5	CASGPSGKDGYTF	TGTGCTAGTGGACCAAGTGGGAAAGATGGCTACACCTTC
TRBJ1-2	.	.	TRBV5-5	CASSLKGDGNYGYTF	TGTGCCAGCAGCTTGAAAGGGGACGGTAACTATGGCTACACCTTC
TRBJ2-7	.	TRBD1	TRBV5-4	CASSFPGTGRYEQYF	TGTGCCAGCAGCTTCCCCGGGACAGGGAGGTACGAGCAGTACTTC
TRBJ2-1	.	.	TRBV7-3	CASSRQRTPLLGNEQFF	TGTGCCAGCAGCCGCCAACGGACACCACTATTGGGGAATGAGCAGTTCTTC
TRBJ1-3	.	.	TRBV2	CASKPDTSGNTIYF	TGTGCCAGCAAGCCCGACACCTCTGGAAACACCATATATTTT
TRBJ2-7	.	.	TRBV7-6	CASSRSPLRGNYEQYF	TGTGCCAGCAGCCGGTCCCCCCTCAGGGGAAACTACGAGCAGTACTTC
TRBJ2-2	.	TRBD2	TRBV5-6	CASSLAGGDTGELFF	TGTGCCAGCAGCTTGGCGGGAGGAGACACCGGGGAGCTGTTTTTT
TRBJ2-1	.	TRBD2	TRBV6-5	CASSPTRLANEQFF	TGTGCCAGCAGTCCGACGCGACTAGCAAATGAGCAGTTCTTC
TRBJ2-1	.	.	TRBV14	CASSQAAMGDEQFF	TGTGCCAGCAGTCAAGCGGCGATGGGGGATGAGCAGTTCTTC
TRBJ2-1	once	.	TRBV6-5	CASSPDRNADNEQFF	TGTGCCAGCAGCCCCGACCGGAACGCTGACAATGAGCAGTTCTTC
TRBJ1-5	.	.	TRBV19	CASSGQTHSNQPQHF	TGTGCCAGTAGCGGACAGACTCATAGCAATCAGCCCCAGCATTTT
TRBJ1-1	.	.	TRBV30	CAWSFPGRTNTEAFF	TGTGCCTGGAGTTTCCCGGGACGGACGAACACTGAAGCTTTCTTT
TRBJ1-4	.	TRBD1	TRBV7-2	CASSLMDRGVDNEKLFF	TGTGCCAGCAGCTTAATGGACAGGGGGGTGGATAATGAAAAACTGTTTTTT
TRBJ2-2	.	TRBD1	TRBV5-6	CASRRTGGTGELFF	TGTGCCAGCAGGAGGACAGGCGGCACCGGGGAGCTGTTTTTT
TRBJ2-5	.	.	TRBV4-1	CASSQLLLVETQYF	TGCGCCAGCAGCCAACTACTTCTCGTCGAGACCCAGTACTTC
TRBJ1-4	.	.	TRBV27	CASSLGGGEKLFF	TGTGCCAGCAGTTTAGGGGGGGGTGAAAAACTGTTTTTT
TRBJ1-4	few	.	TRBV6-5	CASTPAGLSGEKLFF	TGTGCCAGCACCCCGGCGGGGCTAAGTGGTGAAAAACTGTTTTTT
TRBJ2-3	once	.	TRBV5-4	CATKSRTDTQYF	TGTGCCACCAAATCAAGGACAGATACGCAGTATTTT
TRBJ2-5	.	TRBD2	TRBV6-6	CASSYSGGRETQYF	TGTGCCAGCAGTTACTCCGGGGGGAGGGAGACCCAGTACTTC
TRBJ2-3	once	TRBD2	TRBV28	CASTNTLRDYHTQYF	TGTGCCAGCACCAACACGCTTCGGGACTACCATACGCAGTATTTT
TRBJ2-3	.	.	TRBV7-3	CASSLGLADTQYF	TGTGCCAGCAGCTTAGGCCTGGCAGATACGCAGTATTTT
TRBJ2-6	once	TRBD1	TRBV27	CAARGTGANVLTF	TGTGCCGCCAGGGGGACTGGGGCCAACGTCCTGACTTTC
TRBJ2-7	.	TRBD2	TRBV11-3	CASSPAGTRNYEQYF	TGTGCCAGCAGCCCAGCGGGGACCAGGAACTACGAGCAGTACTTC
TRBJ2-5	.	.	TRBV2	CASSNQETQYF	TGTGCCAGCAGTAACCAAGAGACCCAGTACTTC
TRBJ1-2	.	.	TRBV29-1	CSVETGDYGYTF	TGCAGCGTTGAAACAGGAGACTATGGCTACACCTTC
TRBJ2-5	.	TRBD1	TRBV28	CASSFLTGGDQTQYF	TGTGCCAGCAGTTTTTTGACAGGGGGGGATCAGACCCAGTACTTC
TRBJ2-7	.	.	TRBV11-3	CASSHCRPAWGRGYF	TGTGCCAGCAGCCACTGCCGGCCTGCTTGGGGGAGAGGATACTTC
TRBJ2-7	.	.	TRBV4-2	CASSQEKTRGYEQYF	TGTGCCAGCAGCCAAGAGAAGACTAGAGGGTACGAGCAGTACTTC
TRBJ1-3	.	.	TRBV7-6	CASSSGTGNTIYF	TGTGCCAGCAGCTCGGGAACAGGAAACACCATATATTTT
TRBJ2-1	.	.	TRBV9	CASSAGTPSYNEQFF	TGTGCCAGCAGCGCAGGCACTCCATCCTACAATGAGCAGTTCTTC
TRBJ2-3	.	TRBD2	TRBV7-9	CASSPSGGSTDTQYF	TGTGCCAGCAGCCCTAGCGGAGGTAGCACAGATACGCAGTATTTT
TRBJ2-7	.	TRBD2	TRBV28	CASMTSGPYEQYF	TGTGCCAGCATGACTAGCGGCCCCTACGAGCAGTACTTC
TRBJ2-3	.	TRBD2	TRBV11-2	CASSLELAGVDTQYF	TGTGCCAGCAGCTTAGAGCTAGCGGGAGTAGATACGCAGTATTTT
TRBJ2-7	.	TRBD2	TRBV2	CASGSGPGGYEQYF	TGTGCCAGCGGGTCGGGCCCGGGGGGTTACGAGCAGTACTTC
TRBJ1-1	.	.	TRBV29-1	CSVGDLLNTEAFF	TGCAGCGTTGGGGACCTTTTGAACACTGAAGCTTTCTTT